This entry is about one TCR beta chain. This specimen belongs to a study of blood T cells in healthy people across ages. All donors came from Russia, were Caucasian and healthy, and spanned ages roughly 6 to 95. A second PCR of 7 to 11 cycles used a sample-barcoded 5' primer and a J-beta primer mix. One entry per CDR3 protein results from TCRdb running MiXCR on the 5' RACE reads. In the table there are approximately 1.5 million distinct CDR3 sequences, around 40% of which are singletons. The germline V gene encodes CDR1 MNHEY and CDR2 SMNVEV (reference sequence). The J segment lost 0 bases and the V segment lost 7 bases, leaving 14 bases of the junction unmatched. This CDR3 has 18 residues.

This sequence was found in a woman younger than 30 in good health. The sequenced sample was blood. The gene calls are TRBV27 and TRBJ2-2; 7 nucleotides agree with TRBD1. The CDR3 DNA follows: TGTGCCAGCAACTCCTGGGCCCCGGGACAGTCGAACACCGGGGAGCTGTTTTTT. Its protein product is CASNSWAPGQSNTGELFF.